The clone carrying this T cell receptor (beta chain) has more than one count but fewer than ten. Template material for amplifying TCR beta CDR3 regions consisted of RNA transcripts. A first-round RT-PCR of the TCR CDR3 used the HTBI primer set. TCRdb ran MiXCR on the multiplex PCR reads and lists one entry per CDR3 protein. Of a few hundred thousand distinct CDR3 sequences in the sample, less than 20% were seen once. The entry originates in a study of T cells in Graves' hyperthyroidism and ophthalmopathy. Out of 10 ml of fresh peripheral blood came the PBMCs. The sample consisted of blood. This clonotype was sampled from a woman aged 45-65 years with Graves' hyperthyroidism.

In DNA, the CDR3 is TGTGCCAGCAGCTTACGTGCTAGCGGGAGCACAGATACGCAGTATTTT. Protein: CASSLRASGSTDTQYF. V usage is TRBV13 and J usage is TRBJ2-3, with TRBD2 identical over 8 bases. There are 16 residues in the CDR3. Germline loops: CDR1 PRHDT, CDR2 FYEKMQ (reference sequence). The J segment lost 0 bases and the V segment lost 2 bases, leaving 4 bases of the junction unmatched.